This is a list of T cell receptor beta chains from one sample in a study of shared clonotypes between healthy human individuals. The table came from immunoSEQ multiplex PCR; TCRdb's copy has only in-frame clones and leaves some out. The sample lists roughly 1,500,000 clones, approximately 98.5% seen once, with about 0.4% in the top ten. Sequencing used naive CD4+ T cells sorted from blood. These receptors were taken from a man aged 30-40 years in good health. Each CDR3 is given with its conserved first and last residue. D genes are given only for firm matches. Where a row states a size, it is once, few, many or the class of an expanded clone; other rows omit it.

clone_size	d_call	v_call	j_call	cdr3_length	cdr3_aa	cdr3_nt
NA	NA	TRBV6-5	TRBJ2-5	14	CASSSSSGWETQYF	TGTGCCAGCAGTTCCTCATCGGGGTGGGAGACCCAGTACTTC
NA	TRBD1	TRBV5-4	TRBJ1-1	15	CASSLPTGSDTEAFF	TGTGCCAGCAGCTTGCCGACAGGGTCCGACACTGAAGCTTTCTTT
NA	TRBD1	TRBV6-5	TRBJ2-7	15	CASTTGTGRYYEQYF	TGTGCCAGCACCACCGGGACAGGGCGATACTACGAGCAGTACTTC
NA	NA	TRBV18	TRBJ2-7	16	CASSPPSRTVIYEQYF	TGTGCCAGCTCACCACCAAGCAGGACAGTGATCTACGAGCAGTACTTC
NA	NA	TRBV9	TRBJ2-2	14	CASSTRSRTGELFF	TGTGCCAGCAGCACCCGGTCGAGGACCGGGGAGCTGTTTTTT
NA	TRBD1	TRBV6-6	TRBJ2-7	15	CASTFRQGTPYEQYF	TGTGCCAGCACCTTCCGACAGGGGACCCCCTACGAGCAGTACTTC
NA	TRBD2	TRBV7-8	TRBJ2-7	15	CASSSTGLAEGEQYF	TGTGCCAGCAGCTCAACGGGACTAGCGGAGGGGGAGCAGTACTTC
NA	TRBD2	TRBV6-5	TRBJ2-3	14	CASSYSTSVDTQYF	TGTGCCAGCAGTTACTCTACTAGCGTAGATACGCAGTATTTT
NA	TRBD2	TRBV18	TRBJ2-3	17	CASSPPGLAGGADTQYF	TGTGCCAGCTCACCACCCGGACTAGCGGGAGGAGCAGATACGCAGTATTTT
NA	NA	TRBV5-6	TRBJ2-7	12	CASSLNTDGQYF	TGTGCCAGCAGCTTGAATACAGACGGGCAGTACTTC
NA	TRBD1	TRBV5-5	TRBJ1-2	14	CASSSKDRDYGYTF	TGTGCCAGCAGCTCCAAGGACAGGGACTATGGCTACACCTTC
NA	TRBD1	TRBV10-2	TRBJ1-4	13	CASSGHRGEKLFF	TGCGCCAGCAGTGGTCACAGGGGAGAAAAACTGTTTTTT
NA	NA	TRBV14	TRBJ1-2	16	CASSQDHGWDFYGYTF	TGTGCCAGCAGCCAAGATCACGGTTGGGACTTCTATGGCTACACCTTC
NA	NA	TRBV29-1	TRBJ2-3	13	CSVEGSGTDTQYF	TGCAGCGTTGAAGGCAGCGGGACAGATACGCAGTATTTT
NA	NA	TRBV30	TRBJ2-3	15	CAWSVGRGGPYTQYF	TGTGCCTGGAGTGTAGGGAGGGGGGGGCCCTATACGCAGTATTTT
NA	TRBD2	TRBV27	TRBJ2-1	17	CASLGLAGGPSYNEQFF	TGTGCCAGCCTGGGACTAGCGGGAGGCCCCTCCTACAATGAGCAGTTCTTC
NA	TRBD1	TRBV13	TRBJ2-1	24	CASSSTGTGGRRSSGRISYNEQFF	TGTGCCAGCAGCTCAACCGGGACAGGGGGCAGGAGGTCTAGCGGGAGAATCTCCTACAATGAGCAGTTCTTC
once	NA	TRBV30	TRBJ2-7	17	CAWNADRGSGSLGEQYF	TGTGCCTGGAATGCCGACAGGGGTAGCGGGAGTTTGGGAGAGCAGTACTTC
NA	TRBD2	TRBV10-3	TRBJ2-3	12	CAINVPGGTQYF	TGTGCCATCAACGTGCCGGGAGGGACGCAGTATTTT
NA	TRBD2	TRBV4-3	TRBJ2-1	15	CASSQHGRLEGEQFF	TGCGCCAGCAGCCAACACGGGAGGCTTGAGGGTGAGCAGTTCTTC
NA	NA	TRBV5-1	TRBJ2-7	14	CASSSDSYAYEQYF	TGCGCCAGCAGCTCCGACAGCTACGCCTACGAGCAGTACTTC
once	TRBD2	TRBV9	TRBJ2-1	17	CASSGTGTSGRSDEQFF	TGTGCCAGCAGCGGAACCGGGACTAGCGGGAGGTCTGATGAGCAGTTCTTC
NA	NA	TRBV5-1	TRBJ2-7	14	CASSLLKPAYEQYF	TGCGCCAGCAGCTTGCTTAAACCCGCCTACGAGCAGTACTTC
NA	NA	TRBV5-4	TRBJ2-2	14	CASSTADVTGELFF	TGTGCCAGCAGCACAGCGGACGTCACCGGGGAGCTGTTTTTT
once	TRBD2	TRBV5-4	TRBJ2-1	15	CASSPGTSGTNEQFF	TGTGCCAGCAGCCCCGGGACTAGCGGGACCAATGAGCAGTTCTTC
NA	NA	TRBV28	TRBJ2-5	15	CASSLLGTYQETQYF	TGTGCCAGCAGTTTATTGGGGACCTACCAAGAGACCCAGTACTTC
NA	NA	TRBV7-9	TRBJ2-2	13	CASKGQNTGELFF	TGTGCCAGCAAGGGACAGAACACCGGGGAGCTGTTTTTT
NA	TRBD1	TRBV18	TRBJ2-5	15	CASSPGTGWQETQYF	TGTGCCAGCTCACCCGGGACAGGGTGGCAAGAGACCCAGTACTTC
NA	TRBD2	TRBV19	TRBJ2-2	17	CASSILTSGSYTGELFF	TGTGCCAGTAGTATCCTAACTAGCGGGAGTTACACCGGGGAGCTGTTTTTT
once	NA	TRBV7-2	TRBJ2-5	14	CASSLYRAPETQYF	TGTGCCAGCAGCCTATATAGGGCCCCAGAGACCCAGTACTTC
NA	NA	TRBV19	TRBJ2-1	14	CASTGPPTYNEQFF	TGTGCCAGTACGGGCCCGCCTACCTACAATGAGCAGTTCTTC
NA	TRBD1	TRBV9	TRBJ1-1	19	CASSVATGQGAQMNTEAFF	TGTGCCAGCAGCGTAGCTACAGGACAGGGGGCCCAAATGAACACTGAAGCTTTCTTT
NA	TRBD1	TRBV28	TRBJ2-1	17	CASSPRGQGASYNEQFF	TGTGCCAGCAGCCCCCGCGGACAGGGGGCTTCCTACAATGAGCAGTTCTTC
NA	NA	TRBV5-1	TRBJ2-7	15	CASSLDLASIREQYF	TGCGCCAGCAGCTTGGATCTAGCGTCTATCAGGGAGCAGTACTTC
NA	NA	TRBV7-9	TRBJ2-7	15	CASSPLGAGGTEQYF	TGTGCCAGCAGCCCCCTCGGGGCGGGTGGGACCGAGCAGTACTTC
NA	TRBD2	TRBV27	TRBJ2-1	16	CASSVDGRLNNNEQFF	TGTGCCAGCAGTGTAGACGGGAGGCTTAACAACAATGAGCAGTTCTTC
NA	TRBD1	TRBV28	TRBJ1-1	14	CASSSTGGYTEAFF	TGTGCCAGCAGTTCAACAGGGGGGTACACTGAAGCTTTCTTT
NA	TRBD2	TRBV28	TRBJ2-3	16	CASSSERLAGTDTQYF	TGTGCCAGCAGTTCAGAGCGACTAGCGGGCACAGATACGCAGTATTTT
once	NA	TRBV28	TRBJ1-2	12	CASTTTDYGYTF	TGTGCCAGCACTACGACAGACTATGGCTACACCTTC
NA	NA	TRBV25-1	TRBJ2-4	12	CASSAQGYIQYF	TGTGCCAGCTCGGCACAGGGATACATTCAGTACTTC
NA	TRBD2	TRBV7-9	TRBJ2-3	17	CASSLDRTSGVMDTQYF	TGTGCCAGCAGCTTGGATCGGACTAGCGGGGTTATGGATACGCAGTATTTT
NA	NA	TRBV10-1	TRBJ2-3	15	CASSHDSSPTDTQYF	TGCGCCAGCAGCCATGACAGTTCGCCTACAGATACGCAGTATTTT
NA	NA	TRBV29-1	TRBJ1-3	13	CSVEVGIGNTIYF	TGCAGCGTTGAAGTTGGTATCGGAAACACCATATATTTT
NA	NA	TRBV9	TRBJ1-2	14	CASSVVSGSRGYTF	TGTGCCAGCAGCGTAGTATCAGGGTCCCGTGGCTACACCTTC
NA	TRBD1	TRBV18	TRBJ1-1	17	CASSPLGTGIGNTEAFF	TGTGCCAGCTCACCACTTGGGACAGGGATAGGGAACACTGAAGCTTTCTTT
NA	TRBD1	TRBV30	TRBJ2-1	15	CAWGSGTVSYNEQFF	TGTGCCTGGGGGTCCGGGACAGTCTCCTACAATGAGCAGTTCTTC
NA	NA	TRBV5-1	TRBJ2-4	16	CASSLRHPEAKNIQYF	TGCGCCAGCAGCTTGAGGCATCCAGAAGCCAAAAACATTCAGTACTTC
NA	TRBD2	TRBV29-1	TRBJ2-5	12	CSVTGGGETQYF	TGCAGCGTTACGGGAGGAGGAGAGACCCAGTACTTC
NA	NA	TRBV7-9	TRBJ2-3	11	CASSATDTQYF	TGTGCCAGCAGCGCGACAGATACGCAGTATTTT
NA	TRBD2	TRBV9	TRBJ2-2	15	CASSIAGVSSGELFF	TGTGCCAGCAGCATAGCGGGAGTTAGTTCCGGGGAGCTGTTTTTT
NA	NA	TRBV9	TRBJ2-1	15	CASSSRGQNYNEQFF	TGTGCCAGCAGCAGTCGCGGACAAAACTACAATGAGCAGTTCTTC
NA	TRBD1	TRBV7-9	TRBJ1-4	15	CASSLIRQGNEKLFF	TGTGCCAGCAGCTTAATTCGACAGGGAAATGAAAAACTGTTTTTT
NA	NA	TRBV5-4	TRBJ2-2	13	CASSPRSTGELFF	TGTGCCAGCAGCCCCAGGAGCACCGGGGAGCTGTTTTTT